This T cell receptor beta chain was captured by sequencing in a study of cytomegalovirus exposure and HLA in healthy donors. With 60 Vbeta and 13 Jbeta primers, the PCR was carried out. Libraries were prepared by immunoSEQ multiplex PCR; TCRdb keeps only in-frame clonotypes and omits some of them. This sample carries fewer than 200,000 clones, 73% of them seen once, and the ten largest clones take about 4.9%. This clone came up once. Trimming took 0 bases from V and 4 from J, leaving 6 bases between them. Germline V gives CDR1 SNHLY, CDR2 FYNNEI. This CDR3 has 13 amino acids. V gene TRBV2 combines with J gene TRBJ1-2; no clear D gene. This receptor was obtained from a woman aged 18-29 years in good health and CMV-seropositive. What was sequenced was PBMCs. The CDR3 bases are TGTGCCAGCAGTGAAGCAGGGAGCTATGGCTACACCTTC. Translation: CASSEAGSYGYTF.